This T cell receptor (beta chain) was found in a study of chemoradiotherapy in HPV16-positive cancers. Turning to this clone: The antigen is unknown.

The CDR3 runs to 18 residues. J lost 4 bases, V lost 8 bases, and 18 bases had no gene match. Germline V lookup: CDR1 MDHEN, CDR2 SYDVKM. Regarding the study as a whole: HPV-responsive T-cell expansion during chemoradiotherapy was linked to improved recurrence-free survival in HPV16-positive patients. HPV-specific T cells were functionally defined from only two HPV16-positive patients. Candidate HPV-specific clones and E7-related TCR motifs grew in tumor during treatment.

Profiled with immunoSEQ multiplex PCR; TCRdb holds only in-frame clones, not every one. Of thousands of clones listed, around 84% are singletons. The starting material was tumor tissue, obtained from a patient who underwent chemoradiotherapy. This chain uses TRBV28 with TRBJ1-2, with 11 bases that match TRBD1. The receptor was derived from a human donor with HPV-associated anogenital cancer. CDR3 nucleotides: TGTGCCAGCTTAGCGCCCGGGACAGGGGGTTTGCCTTTCTATGGCTACACCTTC. This sequence encodes CASLAPGTGGLPFYGYTF.